These T cell receptor beta chains were read from a single sample in a study of early T cells in non-severe SARS-CoV-2 infection. TCRdb fed the 5' RACE reads into MiXCR, producing one record per CDR3 protein. Of 70,000 or so distinct CDR3 sequences in the sample, 12% to 15% were seen once. The sequencing input was whole blood. These TCRs come from an adult who was a healthcare worker with PCR-confirmed SARS-CoV-2 infection or an uninfected control (not recorded which). CDR3s include the opening cysteine and the closing phenylalanine or tryptophan. Each record gives: D gene, CDR3 length, V gene, J gene, clone size, CDR3 DNA, CDR3 protein. D genes are given only for firm matches. Clone size appears in some rows only: once, few, many, or a class for an expanded clone.

d_call: -; cdr3_length: 13; v_call: TRBV7-3; j_call: TRBJ1-1; clone_size: -; cdr3_nt: TGTGCCAGCAGCGCCCAGCAGAACACTGAAGCTTTCTTT; cdr3_aa: CASSAQQNTEAFF
d_call: -; cdr3_length: 14; v_call: TRBV6-2/TRBV6-3; j_call: TRBJ2-3; clone_size: -; cdr3_nt: TGTGCCAGCAGTTTCCAGGGCCATAATGCTGCGCAGTATTTT; cdr3_aa: CASSFQGHNAAQYF
d_call: TRBD1; cdr3_length: 16; v_call: TRBV6-5; j_call: TRBJ2-3; clone_size: once; cdr3_nt: TGTGCCAGCAGTCGCCGCCCGGGACAGGGGGCAGATACGCAGTATTTT; cdr3_aa: CASSRRPGQGADTQYF
d_call: TRBD1; cdr3_length: 14; v_call: TRBV12-3/TRBV12-4; j_call: TRBJ1-2; clone_size: few; cdr3_nt: TGTGCCAGCAGCGCCTGGGGACAGGACTATAGCTACACCTTC; cdr3_aa: CASSAWGQDYSYTF
d_call: TRBD2; cdr3_length: 15; v_call: TRBV13; j_call: TRBJ2-3; clone_size: -; cdr3_nt: TGTGCCAGCAGCGAGGGACCCGGGGGGGCAGATACGCAGTATTTT; cdr3_aa: CASSEGPGGADTQYF
d_call: -; cdr3_length: 16; v_call: TRBV6-6; j_call: TRBJ2-1; clone_size: -; cdr3_nt: TGTGCCAGCAGCTCACCTAGTGCCTCATCCTACAATGAGCAGTTCTTC; cdr3_aa: CASSSPSASSYNEQFF
d_call: -; cdr3_length: 13; v_call: TRBV20-1; j_call: TRBJ1-5; clone_size: -; cdr3_nt: TGCAGTGTTGGGAGGGGTCTGGATCAGCCCCAGCATTTT; cdr3_aa: CSVGRGLDQPQHF
d_call: -; cdr3_length: 11; v_call: TRBV3-1; j_call: TRBJ2-7; clone_size: -; cdr3_nt: TGTGCCAGCAGCCAAAGGGACGAGCAGTACTTC; cdr3_aa: CASSQRDEQYF
d_call: -; cdr3_length: 13; v_call: TRBV29-1; j_call: TRBJ1-5; clone_size: many; cdr3_nt: TGCAGCGTTGCCCGGGACCCTGGAGGGCCCCAGCATTTT; cdr3_aa: CSVARDPGGPQHF
d_call: TRBD2; cdr3_length: 15; v_call: TRBV12-3/TRBV12-4; j_call: TRBJ2-3; clone_size: many; cdr3_nt: TGTGCCAGCAGTTTTGGACTAGCGGGGGGAGATACGCAGTATTTT; cdr3_aa: CASSFGLAGGDTQYF
d_call: TRBD1; cdr3_length: 15; v_call: TRBV19; j_call: TRBJ1-1; clone_size: few; cdr3_nt: TGTGCCAGTAGTCCAAGACAGGGTAGGGGCACTGAAGCTTTCTTT; cdr3_aa: CASSPRQGRGTEAFF
d_call: -; cdr3_length: 12; v_call: TRBV12-3/TRBV12-4; j_call: TRBJ2-7; clone_size: -; cdr3_nt: TGTGCCAGCAGTTATATCTCCGGGCGGGTGTACTTC; cdr3_aa: CASSYISGRVYF
d_call: TRBD1; cdr3_length: 17; v_call: TRBV4-1; j_call: TRBJ1-4; clone_size: many; cdr3_nt: TGCGCCAGCAGCCCCTGGACAGGACCCGCAACTAATGAAAAACTGTTTTTT; cdr3_aa: CASSPWTGPATNEKLFF
d_call: TRBD1; cdr3_length: 16; v_call: TRBV27; j_call: TRBJ1-6; clone_size: many; cdr3_nt: TGTGCCAGCAGACCCGACCCCGGACAGGCTAATTCACCCCTCCACTTT; cdr3_aa: CASRPDPGQANSPLHF
d_call: TRBD1; cdr3_length: 15; v_call: TRBV5-1; j_call: TRBJ2-1; clone_size: few; cdr3_nt: TGCGCCAGCAGAAGAGGGACAGGGGTGGACAATGAGCAGTTCTTC; cdr3_aa: CASRRGTGVDNEQFF